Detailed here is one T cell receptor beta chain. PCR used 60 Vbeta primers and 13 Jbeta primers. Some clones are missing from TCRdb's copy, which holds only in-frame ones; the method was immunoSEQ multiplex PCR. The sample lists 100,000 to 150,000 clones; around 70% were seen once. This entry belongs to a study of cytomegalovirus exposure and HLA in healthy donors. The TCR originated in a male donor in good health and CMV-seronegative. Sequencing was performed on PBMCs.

The chain's CDR3 is CASSQGRQGRSSGANVLTF. DNA for the CDR3: TGCGCCAGCAGCCAGGGCAGACAGGGACGTTCCTCTGGGGCCAACGTCCTGACTTTC. The chain is built from TRBV4-3 and TRBJ2-6; 7 nucleotides line up with TRBD1. CDR1 is LGHNA and CDR2 is YSLEER in the germline V gene. The CDR3 runs 19 residues. V dropped 3 bases and J dropped 0; count of bases not matched to a gene: 11.